The source of this T cell receptor (beta chain) is a study of T cell responses to AZD1222 COVID-19 vaccine. In the study overall: Pooled together were second doses at about 4 or about 12 weeks.

Study results and caveats: Donors in the cohort were predominantly white British and more often female, and clonal diversity was possibly underestimated. The span of vaccine-associated CD4 TCRs extended across spike, with dominance at 160-218 and 743-854. Baseline seropositives among AZD1222 recipients totaled only five to seven.

The CDR3 length is 17 residues. Concerning this clone itself: Its antigen remains unidentified.

The protocol was immunoSEQ multiplex PCR, while the TCRdb copy is restricted to in-frame clones and leaves out a portion. The data contain over 90,000 clones, 84% of them seen just once; the ten biggest clones take up about a sixth. Material: peripheral blood, obtained on day 0 of AZD1222 vaccination. J is TRBJ1-3 and V is TRBV21-1; the DNA was not used to check the table's D call, TRBD1. TRBV21-1 is termed a pseudogene. This receptor was taken from an adult in good health. CDR3 coding DNA: TGTGCCAGCAGCAAAGTACCCCACAGGGGTTGTGGAAACACCATATATTTT. Translation: CASSKVPHRGCGNTIYF.